This TCR beta chain stems from a study of CD8 T cells in ankylosing spondylitis. The study, taken as a whole, reports: Blood of patients with ankylosing spondylitis appeared to be characterized by a TCR beta motif of about eight highly homologous variants. Disease-linked clones were found to be CD8+ and relatively rare in peripheral blood.

TCRdb re-derived calls from the 5' RACE reads in MiXCR, one entry per CDR3 protein. The repertoire holds about 390,000 distinct CDR3 sequences, with approximately 20% as singletons. This clonotype was detected a few times. Its antigen is still unknown. The receptor comes from a male donor with ankylosing spondylitis. Sequences were obtained from blood, either unsorted or a sorted T cell fraction (not recorded which).

The CDR3 region is CASSPSMRGNEQFF. The CDR3 region has the DNA TGTGCCAGCAGCCCCTCAATGAGGGGCAATGAGCAGTTCTTC. This sequence joins TRBV3-1 and TRBJ2-1; D is perhaps TRBD1 or TRBD2 (5 bases each). Germline CDR1 and CDR2: LGHDT and YNNKEL (reference sequence). The length of the CDR3 is 14 residues. Trimming took 4 bases from V and 6 from J, leaving 13 bases between them.